This TCR beta chain is drawn from a study of shared clonotypes between healthy human individuals. Study as a whole: Three plates were used per donor for CD4 naive, three for CD4 memory, two for CD8 naive and one for CD8 memory. Findings of the study overall: A reduction in generation probabilities was seen for non-shared clonotypes relative to those shared by all four donors.

Turning to this clone: The antigen remains undetermined.

It was at deep level that the assay was run. The assay was immunoSEQ multiplex PCR, and TCRdb's table has in-frame clones only and misses some. Here the sample spans 1.5 million to 2.5 million clones, just under 95% being singletons. Per germline, CDR1 SGHAT and CDR2 FQDESV (reference sequence). The V end lost 5 bases, the J end lost 5 bases, and 21 bases lay between the germline ends. CDR3 length: 16 amino acids. Naive CD8 cells were CD45RO-negative, positively selected for CCR7, excluding terminally differentiated effector memory CD45RA+ cells. All participating donors were Caucasian adults from Nashville, Tennessee.

This TCR derives from a man aged 18 to 35 in good health. The V gene is TRBV11-1, the J gene TRBJ1-2, with D maybe TRBD1 (5 bases). The sequenced material came from naive CD8+ T cells sorted from blood. CDR3 protein: CASSPTWDALPYGYTF. The CDR3, as DNA: TGTGCCAGCAGCCCCACCTGGGACGCCCTCCCTTATGGCTACACCTTC.